The rows below give T cell receptor beta chains drawn from one sample of a study of cytomegalovirus exposure and HLA in healthy donors. Sequencing was performed with immunoSEQ multiplex PCR; in TCRdb, only in-frame clones are kept and a portion is missing. The sample has around 62,000 clones, 70% to 85% seen once. The sequenced sample consisted of PBMCs. The source is a man in his fifties or sixties in good health and CMV-seropositive. The CDR3 runs from the conserved cysteine through the conserved F or W. D genes are given only for firm matches. Some rows mark clone size as missing; the rest say once, few, many or name a class of expanded clone.

size	D	J	V	CDR3	DNA
NA	NA	TRBJ2-2	TRBV5-5	CASSGYDSRAGELFF	TGTGCCAGCAGCGGATATGACAGCAGGGCCGGGGAGCTGTTTTTT
NA	NA	TRBJ2-3	TRBV5-5	CASSFFSSTDTQYF	TGTGCCAGCAGCTTCTTTAGCAGCACAGATACGCAGTATTTT
NA	NA	TRBJ1-1	TRBV5-1	CASSLYRRNTEAFF	TGCGCCAGCAGCTTGTACAGGAGGAACACTGAAGCTTTCTTT
NA	TRBD1	TRBJ1-2	TRBV6-5	CASSHTKTGADGYTF	TGTGCCAGCAGTCACACCAAGACAGGGGCGGATGGCTACACCTTC
NA	NA	TRBJ2-7	TRBV6-5	CASRSLGGGLYEQYF	TGTGCCAGCAGGTCCCTTGGGGGGGGCCTCTACGAGCAGTACTTC
NA	NA	TRBJ2-5	TRBV6-6	CASSYISASPETQYF	TGTGCCAGCAGTTATATTAGCGCCTCCCCAGAGACCCAGTACTTC
NA	NA	TRBJ1-6	TRBV19	CASSIVQFYNSPLHF	TGTGCCAGTAGTATAGTACAATTCTATAATTCACCCCTCCACTTT
NA	NA	TRBJ1-1	TRBV7-2	CASSLAPPNTEAFF	TGTGCCAGCAGCTTGGCACCCCCGAACACTGAAGCTTTCTTT
once	TRBD2	TRBJ2-2	TRBV5-4	CASSLVIAGTGELFF	TGTGCCAGCAGCTTGGTAATAGCGGGGACCGGGGAGCTGTTTTTT
NA	TRBD2	TRBJ2-5	TRBV7-2	CASSLGLAGYKQYF	TGTGCCAGCAGCTTAGGCCTAGCGGGGTACAAGCAGTACTTC
NA	TRBD1	TRBJ1-2	TRBV7-8	CASSLDSTGGHYGYTF	TGTGCCAGCAGCTTAGACTCAACAGGGGGCCACTATGGCTACACCTTC
NA	TRBD2	TRBJ2-1	TRBV5-4	CASSLGGGRIYNEQFF	TGTGCCAGCAGCTTGGGGGGCGGGAGGATCTACAATGAGCAGTTCTTC
NA	NA	TRBJ1-3	TRBV5-1	CASSFNSGNTIYF	TGCGCCAGCAGCTTCAACTCTGGAAACACCATATATTTT
NA	NA	TRBJ2-3	TRBV11-2	CASSLEIGATQYF	TGTGCCAGCAGCTTGGAAATTGGGGCTACGCAGTATTTT
few	TRBD1	TRBJ1-2	TRBV7-8	CASSFDPRDRNGYTF	TGTGCCAGCAGCTTCGACCCCCGGGACAGAAATGGCTACACCTTC
NA	NA	TRBJ2-7	TRBV29-1	CSVETAGAGEQYF	TGCAGCGTTGAAACTGCAGGGGCAGGCGAGCAGTACTTC
NA	TRBD2	TRBJ2-1	TRBV11-2	CASSFSSGTYNEQFF	TGTGCCAGCAGCTTCTCTAGCGGAACCTACAATGAGCAGTTCTTC
once	NA	TRBJ2-5	TRBV5-4	CASSLTGETQYF	TGTGCCAGCAGCTTGACGGGGGAGACCCAGTACTTC
NA	NA	TRBJ1-6	TRBV7-9	CASSPATNSPLHF	TGTGCCAGCAGCCCAGCGACGAATTCACCCCTCCACTTT
few	NA	TRBJ2-7	TRBV2	CASELREQYF	TGTGCCAGCGAGTTGAGGGAGCAGTACTTC
NA	TRBD2	TRBJ2-3	TRBV9	CASSVGAGGGDTQYF	TGTGCCAGCAGCGTAGGAGCGGGGGGGGGAGATACGCAGTATTTT
NA	TRBD2	TRBJ2-1	TRBV28	CASSVTGTSDHNEQFF	TGTGCCAGCAGTGTTACCGGGACTAGCGACCACAATGAGCAGTTCTTC
NA	NA	TRBJ2-7	TRBV2	CASRGGGIGEQYF	TGTGCCAGCCGGGGCGGCGGGATTGGCGAGCAGTACTTC
NA	NA	TRBJ1-2	TRBV19	CASMDSGGYTF	TGTGCCAGTATGGACAGTGGGGGCTACACCTTC
NA	TRBD2	TRBJ2-7	TRBV5-6	CASSRGLANYEQYF	TGTGCCAGCAGCAGGGGACTAGCTAACTACGAGCAGTACTTC
NA	TRBD1	TRBJ2-3	TRBV11-1	CASSLEQGADTQYF	TGTGCCAGCAGCTTAGAACAGGGGGCAGATACGCAGTATTTT
NA	TRBD1	TRBJ1-3	TRBV7-8	CASSLAGQGATHTIYF	TGTGCCAGCAGCTTAGCCGGACAGGGGGCGACGCACACCATATATTTT
NA	NA	TRBJ1-4	TRBV14	CASSQQQGNEKLFF	TGTGCCAGCAGCCAACAACAGGGAAATGAAAAACTGTTTTTT